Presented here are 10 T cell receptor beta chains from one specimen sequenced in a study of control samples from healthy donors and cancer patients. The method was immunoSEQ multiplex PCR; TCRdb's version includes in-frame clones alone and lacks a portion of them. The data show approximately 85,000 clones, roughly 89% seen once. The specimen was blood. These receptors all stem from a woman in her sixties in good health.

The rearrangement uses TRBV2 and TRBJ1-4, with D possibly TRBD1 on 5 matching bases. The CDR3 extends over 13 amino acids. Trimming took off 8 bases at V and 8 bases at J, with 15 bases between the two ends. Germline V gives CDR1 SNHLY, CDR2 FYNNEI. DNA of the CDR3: TGTGCCAGCCGACGAGGGGCAGGGGAAAAACTGTTTTTT. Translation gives CASRRGAGEKLFF.

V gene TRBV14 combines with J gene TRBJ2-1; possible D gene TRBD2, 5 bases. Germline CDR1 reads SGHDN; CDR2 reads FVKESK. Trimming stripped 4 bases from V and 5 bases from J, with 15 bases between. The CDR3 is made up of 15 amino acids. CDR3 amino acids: CASSPTRLADNEQFF. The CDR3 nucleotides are TGTGCCAGCAGCCCCACTCGCCTAGCCGACAATGAGCAGTTCTTC.

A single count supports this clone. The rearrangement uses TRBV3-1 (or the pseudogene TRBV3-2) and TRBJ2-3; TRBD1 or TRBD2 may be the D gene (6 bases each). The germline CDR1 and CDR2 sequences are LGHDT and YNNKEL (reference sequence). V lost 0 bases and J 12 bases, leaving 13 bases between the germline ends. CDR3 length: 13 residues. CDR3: CASSQEGGGAQYF. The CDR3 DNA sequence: TGTGCCAGCAGCCAAGAGGGGGGCGGGGCCCAGTATTTT.

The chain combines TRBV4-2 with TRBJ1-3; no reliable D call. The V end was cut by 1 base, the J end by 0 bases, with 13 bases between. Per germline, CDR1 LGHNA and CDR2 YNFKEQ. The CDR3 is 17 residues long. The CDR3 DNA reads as TGTGCCAGCAGCCAAGTCCGAACCGGGCTCTCTGGAAACACCATATATTTT. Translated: CASSQVRTGLSGNTIYF.

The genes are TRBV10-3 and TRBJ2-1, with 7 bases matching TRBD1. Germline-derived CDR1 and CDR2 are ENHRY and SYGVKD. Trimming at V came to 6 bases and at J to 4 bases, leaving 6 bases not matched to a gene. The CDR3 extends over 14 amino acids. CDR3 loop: CAIRTGIDYNEQFF. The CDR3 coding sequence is TGTGCCATCAGGACAGGGATCGATTACAATGAGCAGTTCTTC.

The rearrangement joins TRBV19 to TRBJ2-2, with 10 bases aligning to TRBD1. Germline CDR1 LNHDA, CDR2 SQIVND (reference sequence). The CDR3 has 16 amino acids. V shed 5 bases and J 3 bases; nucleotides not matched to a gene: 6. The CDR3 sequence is CASSPGTGVYTGELFF. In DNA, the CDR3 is TGTGCCAGTAGTCCCGGGACAGGGGTGTACACCGGGGAGCTGTTTTTT.

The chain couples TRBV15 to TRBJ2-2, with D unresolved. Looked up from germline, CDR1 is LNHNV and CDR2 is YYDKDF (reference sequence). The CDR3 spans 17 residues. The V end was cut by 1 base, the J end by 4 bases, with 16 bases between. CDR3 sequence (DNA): TGTGCCACCAGCAGAGGGGCGAATCGGGCAAGCACCGGGGAGCTGTTTTTT. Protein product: CATSRGANRASTGELFF.

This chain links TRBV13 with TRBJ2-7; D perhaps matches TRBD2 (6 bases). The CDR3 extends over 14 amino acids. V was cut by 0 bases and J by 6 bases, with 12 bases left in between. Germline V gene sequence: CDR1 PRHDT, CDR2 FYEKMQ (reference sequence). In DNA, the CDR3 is TGTGCCAGCAGCTTAGGCGACCGGGAGAGCGAGCAGTACTTC. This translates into CASSLGDRESEQYF.

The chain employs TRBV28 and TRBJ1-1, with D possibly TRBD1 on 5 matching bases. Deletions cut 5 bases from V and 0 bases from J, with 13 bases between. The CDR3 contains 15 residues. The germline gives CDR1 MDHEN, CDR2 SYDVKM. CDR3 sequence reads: CASSRTQTLNTEAFF. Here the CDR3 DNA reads TGTGCCAGCAGTAGGACACAGACATTGAACACTGAAGCTTTCTTT. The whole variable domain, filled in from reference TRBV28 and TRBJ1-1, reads DVKVTQSSRYLVKRTGEKVFLECVQDMDHENMFWYRQDPGLGLRLIYFSYDVKMKEKGDIPEGYSVSREKKERFSLILESASTNQTSMYLCASSRTQTLNTEAFFGQGTRLTVV.

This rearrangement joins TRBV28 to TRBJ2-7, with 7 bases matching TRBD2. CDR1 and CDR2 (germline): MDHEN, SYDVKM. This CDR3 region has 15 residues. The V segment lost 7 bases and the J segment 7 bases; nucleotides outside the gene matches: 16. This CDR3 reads CASNFGGAGVGEQYF. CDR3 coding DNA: TGTGCCAGCAATTTTGGTGGGGCGGGAGTAGGAGAGCAGTACTTC. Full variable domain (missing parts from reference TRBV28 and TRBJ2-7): DVKVTQSSRYLVKRTGEKVFLECVQDMDHENMFWYRQDPGLGLRLIYFSYDVKMKEKGDIPEGYSVSREKKERFSLILESASTNQTSMYLCASNFGGAGVGEQYFGPGTRLTVT.